The 13 T cell receptor beta chains below come from one sample, sequenced in a study of shared clonotypes between healthy human individuals. The assay was immunoSEQ multiplex PCR, and TCRdb's table has in-frame clones only and misses some. The sample yields approximately 720,000 clones, more than 70% seen once. The sample comprised memory CD4+ T cells sorted from blood. The subset: CD45RA-negative fraction. The receptors here all came from a woman between 25 and 40 years old in good health.

This chain links TRBV6-1 with TRBJ2-7; D is uncertain. Trimming stripped 2 bases from V and 2 bases from J, with 10 bases between. Germline-derived CDR1 and CDR2 are MNHNS and SASEGT. The CDR3 is 14 amino acids. The CDR3 DNA sequence: TGTGCCAGCAGTGAATTACGGGTTCCCTACGAGCAGTACTTC. This encodes CASSELRVPYEQYF.

The gene calls are TRBV2 and TRBJ2-4; D remains ambiguous. The CDR3 loop spans 13 amino acids. V was shortened by 7 bases and J by 0 bases, with 7 bases between the two germline ends. Germline V CDR1 and CDR2: SNHLY, FYNNEI. The CDR3 bases are TGTGCCAGCAACGACCTAGCCAAAAACATTCAGTACTTC. Its translation: CASNDLAKNIQYF.

This clone was seen many times. The V and J genes are TRBV5-4 and TRBJ2-1; D is undetermined. The V gene lost 5 bases and the J gene lost 7 bases, with 7 bases spanning the gap. The CDR3 length is 11 residues. From germline, CDR1 is SGHNT and CDR2 YYREEE (reference sequence). Here the CDR3 reads CASRPTNEQFF. For the CDR3, the DNA is TGTGCCAGCAGGCCAACTAATGAGCAGTTCTTC. Based on the CDR3 plus reference TRBV5-4 and TRBJ2-1, the full variable domain is ETGVTQSPTHLIKTRGQQVTLRCSSQSGHNTVSWYQQALGQGPQFIFQYYREEENGRGNFPPRFSGLQFPNYSSELNVNALELDDSALYLCASRPTNEQFFGPGTRLTVL.

The chain recombines TRBV15 with TRBJ2-2; no reliable D call. The CDR3 is made up of 21 amino acids. CDR1 is LNHNV, CDR2 YYDKDF, per germline (reference sequence). Trimming took 3 bases from V and 1 from J, leaving 27 bases between them. The CDR3 loop reads CATSSDWTPSAETLNTGELFF. The DNA of the CDR3 is TGTGCCACCAGCAGTGATTGGACCCCGTCGGCAGAAACTTTGAACACCGGGGAGCTGTTTTTT. Variable domain in full (rest from reference TRBV15 and TRBJ2-2): DAMVIQNPRYQVTQFGKPVTLSCSQTLNHNVMYWYQQKSSQAPKLLFHYYDKDFNNEADTPDNFQSRRPNTSFCFLDIRSPGLGDTAMYLCATSSDWTPSAETLNTGELFFGEGSRLTVL.

This clone was seen repeatedly, ten times or more. The gene calls are TRBV19 and TRBJ1-1; D possibly corresponds to TRBD1 (6 bases). V was pared by 7 bases and J by 0 bases, with 21 bases between. The CDR3 extends over 17 amino acids. CDR1 and CDR2 (germline): LNHDA, SQIVND (reference sequence). The CDR3 region has the DNA TGTGCCAGTACCGCCGGACAGAAGGCATACATGAACACTGAAGCTTTCTTT. As protein: CASTAGQKAYMNTEAFF.

The chain recombines TRBV15 with TRBJ2-7; 7 nucleotides line up with TRBD2. CDR1 is LNHNV, CDR2 YYDKDF, per germline (reference sequence). V trimming: 5 bases; J trimming: 3 bases; junction bases outside the gene matches: 7. The CDR3 contains 14 residues. In DNA, the CDR3 is TGTGCCACCAGCGGGGGACTAACCGTCTACGAGCAGTACTTC. Protein: CATSGGLTVYEQYF. The whole variable domain, filled in from reference TRBV15 and TRBJ2-7, reads DAMVIQNPRYQVTQFGKPVTLSCSQTLNHNVMYWYQQKSSQAPKLLFHYYDKDFNNEADTPDNFQSRRPNTSFCFLDIRSPGLGDTAMYLCATSGGLTVYEQYFGPGTRLTVT.

The chain joins TRBV28 to TRBJ1-5, with D perhaps matching TRBD1 (6 bases). Germline V gives CDR1 MDHEN, CDR2 SYDVKM. Deletions cut 5 bases from V and 5 bases from J, with 16 bases between. The CDR3 runs to 15 residues. CDR3 in amino acids: CASSLKRGGYQPQHF. The CDR3 bases are TGTGCCAGCAGTCTAAAGAGAGGGGGGTATCAGCCCCAGCATTTT. The full variable domain, with the rest looked up from reference TRBV28 and TRBJ1-5, is DVKVTQSSRYLVKRTGEKVFLECVQDMDHENMFWYRQDPGLGLRLIYFSYDVKMKEKGDIPEGYSVSREKKERFSLILESASTNQTSMYLCASSLKRGGYQPQHFGDGTRLSIL.

The rearrangement joins TRBV11-2 to TRBJ1-1; D unresolved. Trimming left V 0 bases short and J 8 bases short, with 16 bases between. The CDR3 has 15 amino acids. Germline CDR1 reads SGHAT; CDR2 reads FQNNGV. CDR3 in amino acids: CASSLDLTEGAEAFF. The CDR3 nucleotides read TGTGCCAGCAGCTTAGACCTGACGGAAGGCGCGGAAGCTTTCTTT.

The chain joins TRBV15 to TRBJ1-1; D unresolved. The germline gives CDR1 LNHNV, CDR2 YYDKDF (reference sequence). Deletions cut 0 bases from V and 1 base from J, with 6 bases between. The CDR3 is 14 amino acids. The CDR3, as DNA: TGTGCCACCAGCAGAGATTATACGAACACTGAAGCTTTCTTT. Protein product: CATSRDYTNTEAFF.

The CDR3 spells CASSKRGDRAPYEQYF. The CDR3 DNA sequence: TGTGCCAGCAGCAAGAGGGGAGACAGGGCCCCCTACGAGCAGTACTTC. The V call is TRBV21-1, the J call TRBJ2-7; the table calls TRBD1, which could not be checked here. TRBV21-1 is classified as a pseudogene. CDR3 length equals 16 residues.

Points on this clone: The sample contains more than one DNA sequence encoding this CDR3. The J gene is TRBJ2-7, the V gene TRBV5-1, with TRBD1 identical over 7 bases. The CDR3 sequence is 15 residues long. The trim removed 0 bases at V and 6 bases at J, leaving 9 bases unmatched. The germline V gene has CDR1 SGHRS and CDR2 YFSETQ. This CDR3 reads CASSLGDRDLGEQYF. CDR3 bases: TGCGCCAGCAGCTTGGGTGACAGGGACCTGGGCGAGCAGTACTTC.

The chain is built from TRBV4-2 and TRBJ2-2, with 8 bases that match TRBD1. Trimming at V came to 3 bases and at J to 4 bases, leaving 10 bases not matched to a gene. Germline loops: CDR1 LGHNA, CDR2 YNFKEQ. This CDR3 region has 17 residues. The CDR3 nucleotides are TGTGCCAGCAGCCAGAGCTCAGGGGGCGATGGCACCGGGGAGCTGTTTTTT. It encodes CASSQSSGGDGTGELFF.

The chain employs TRBV7-2 and TRBJ1-5; no clear D. Germline-derived CDR1 and CDR2 are SGHTA and FQGNSA. The ends were cut back, 5 bases at V and 0 bases at J, with 14 bases in the middle. The CDR3 extends over 16 amino acids. CDR3 sequence reads: CASSPGGSYSNQPQHF. CDR3 nucleotides: TGTGCCAGCAGCCCGGGAGGGTCCTATAGCAATCAGCCCCAGCATTTT.